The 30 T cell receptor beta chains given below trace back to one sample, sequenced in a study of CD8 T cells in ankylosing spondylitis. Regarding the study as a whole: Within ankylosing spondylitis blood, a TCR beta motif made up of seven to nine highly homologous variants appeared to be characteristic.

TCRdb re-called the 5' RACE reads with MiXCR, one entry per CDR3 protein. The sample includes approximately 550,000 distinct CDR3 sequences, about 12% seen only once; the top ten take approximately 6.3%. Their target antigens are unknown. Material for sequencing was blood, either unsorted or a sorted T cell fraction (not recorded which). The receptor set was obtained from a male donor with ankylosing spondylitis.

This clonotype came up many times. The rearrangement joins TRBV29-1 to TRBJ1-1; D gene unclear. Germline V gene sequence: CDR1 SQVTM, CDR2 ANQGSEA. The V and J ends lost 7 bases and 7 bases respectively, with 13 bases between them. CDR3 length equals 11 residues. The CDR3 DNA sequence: TGCAGCGCCCAGGTGGCAGATGAAGCTTTCTTT. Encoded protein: CSAQVADEAFF.

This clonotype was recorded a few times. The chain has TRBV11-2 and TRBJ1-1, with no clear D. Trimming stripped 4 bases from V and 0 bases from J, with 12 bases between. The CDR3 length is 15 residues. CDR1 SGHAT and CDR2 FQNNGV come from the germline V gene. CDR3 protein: CASSSTGSMNTEAFF. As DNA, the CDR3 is TGTGCCAGCAGCTCCACGGGGTCTATGAACACTGAAGCTTTCTTT.

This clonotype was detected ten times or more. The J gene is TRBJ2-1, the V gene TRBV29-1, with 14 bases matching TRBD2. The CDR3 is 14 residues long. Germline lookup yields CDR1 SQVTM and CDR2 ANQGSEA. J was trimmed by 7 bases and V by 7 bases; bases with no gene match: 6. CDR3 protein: CSAQGLAGVNEQFF. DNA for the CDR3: TGCAGCGCCCAGGGACTAGCGGGAGTGAATGAGCAGTTCTTC.

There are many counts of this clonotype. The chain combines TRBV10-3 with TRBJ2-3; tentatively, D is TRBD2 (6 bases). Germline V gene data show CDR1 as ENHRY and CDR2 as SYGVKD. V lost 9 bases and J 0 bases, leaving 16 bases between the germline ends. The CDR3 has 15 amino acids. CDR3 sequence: CAMSALADSTDTQYF. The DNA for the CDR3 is TGTGCCATGAGCGCATTAGCGGATAGCACAGATACGCAGTATTTT.

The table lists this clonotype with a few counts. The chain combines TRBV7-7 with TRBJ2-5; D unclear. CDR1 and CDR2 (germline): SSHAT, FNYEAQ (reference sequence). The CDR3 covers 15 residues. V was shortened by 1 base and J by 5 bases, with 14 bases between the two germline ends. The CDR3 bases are TGTGCCAGCAGCTTAGTTCGGGTCCCCGGGGAGACCCAGTACTTC. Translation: CASSLVRVPGETQYF.

CDR3 amino acids: CASSHGLDGNTEAFF. In DNA, the CDR3 is TGTGCCAGCAGCCACGGGCTTGATGGGAACACTGAAGCTTTCTTT. The chain joins TRBV7-8 to TRBJ1-1; no clear D. Between the trimmed V and J ends, which lost 5 bases and 1 base, there was a span of 14 bases. This CDR3 has 15 residues. The germline CDR1 and CDR2 sequences are SGHVS and FQNEAQ.

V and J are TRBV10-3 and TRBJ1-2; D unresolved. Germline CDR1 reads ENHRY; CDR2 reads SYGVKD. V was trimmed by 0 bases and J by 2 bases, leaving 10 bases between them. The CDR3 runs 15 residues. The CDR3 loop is CAISESGSPNYGYTF. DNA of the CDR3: TGTGCCATCAGTGAGTCGGGCAGCCCAAACTATGGCTACACCTTC.

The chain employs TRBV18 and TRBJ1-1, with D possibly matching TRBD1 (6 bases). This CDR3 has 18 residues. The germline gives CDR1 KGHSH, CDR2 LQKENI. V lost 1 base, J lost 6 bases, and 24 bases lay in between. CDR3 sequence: CASSPHPLAAGSGAEAFF. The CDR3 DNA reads TGTGCCAGCTCACCACACCCCCTCGCGGCAGGTTCAGGGGCTGAAGCTTTCTTT. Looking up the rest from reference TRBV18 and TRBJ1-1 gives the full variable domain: NAGVMQNPRHLVRRRGQEARLRCSPMKGHSHVYWYRQLPEEGLKFMVYLQKENIIDESGMPKERFSAEFPKEGPSILRIQQVVRGDSAAYFCASSPHPLAAGSGAEAFFGQGTRLTVV.

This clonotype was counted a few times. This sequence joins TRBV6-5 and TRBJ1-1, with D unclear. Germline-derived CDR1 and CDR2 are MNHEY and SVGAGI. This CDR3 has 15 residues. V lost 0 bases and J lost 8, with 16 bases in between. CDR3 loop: CASSYSMAQAGEAFF. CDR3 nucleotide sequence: TGTGCCAGCAGTTACTCGATGGCCCAGGCAGGAGAAGCTTTCTTT.

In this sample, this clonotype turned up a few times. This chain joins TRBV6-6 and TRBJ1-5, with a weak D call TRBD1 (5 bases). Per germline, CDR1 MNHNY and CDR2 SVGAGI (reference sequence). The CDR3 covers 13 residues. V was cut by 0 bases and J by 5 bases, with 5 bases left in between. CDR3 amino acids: CASSYSGDQPQHF. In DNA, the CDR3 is TGTGCCAGCAGTTACTCAGGGGATCAGCCCCAGCATTTT.

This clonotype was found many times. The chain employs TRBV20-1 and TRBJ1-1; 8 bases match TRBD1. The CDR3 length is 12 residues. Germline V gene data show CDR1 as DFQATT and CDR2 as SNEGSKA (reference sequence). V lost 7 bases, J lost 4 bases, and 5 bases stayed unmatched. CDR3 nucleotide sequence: TGCAGTGGCACCACAGGGGGCACTGAAGCTTTCTTT. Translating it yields CSGTTGGTEAFF.

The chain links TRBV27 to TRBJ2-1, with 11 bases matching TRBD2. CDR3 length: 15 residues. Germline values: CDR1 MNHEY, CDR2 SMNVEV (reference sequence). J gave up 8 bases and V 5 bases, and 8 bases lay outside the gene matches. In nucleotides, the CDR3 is TGTGCCAGCAGTCTTAGCGGGAGGGTTAGGGATGAGCAGTTCTTC. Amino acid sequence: CASSLSGRVRDEQFF.

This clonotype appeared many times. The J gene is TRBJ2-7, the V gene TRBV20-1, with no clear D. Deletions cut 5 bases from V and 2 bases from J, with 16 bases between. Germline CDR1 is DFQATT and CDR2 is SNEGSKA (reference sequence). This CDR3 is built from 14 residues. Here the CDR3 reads CSAQTRAAPYEQYF. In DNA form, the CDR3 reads TGCAGTGCTCAAACCCGGGCCGCACCCTACGAGCAGTACTTC.

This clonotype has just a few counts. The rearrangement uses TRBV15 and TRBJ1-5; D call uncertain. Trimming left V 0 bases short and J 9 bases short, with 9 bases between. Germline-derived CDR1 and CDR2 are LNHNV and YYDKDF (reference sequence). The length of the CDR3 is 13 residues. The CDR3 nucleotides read TGTGCCACCAGCAGAGAGACGGGAACGCCCCAGCATTTT. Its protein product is CATSRETGTPQHF.

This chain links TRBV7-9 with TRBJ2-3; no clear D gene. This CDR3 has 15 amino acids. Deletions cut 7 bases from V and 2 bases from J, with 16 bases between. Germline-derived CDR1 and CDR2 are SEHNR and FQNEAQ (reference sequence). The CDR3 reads CASTPGEQITDTQYF. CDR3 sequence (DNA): TGTGCCAGCACTCCAGGAGAACAGATCACAGATACGCAGTATTTT.

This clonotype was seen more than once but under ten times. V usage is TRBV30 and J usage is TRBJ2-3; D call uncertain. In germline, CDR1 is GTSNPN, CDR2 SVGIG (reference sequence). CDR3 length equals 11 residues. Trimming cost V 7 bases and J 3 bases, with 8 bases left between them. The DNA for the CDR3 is TGTGCCTCGTGGGGAACAGATACGCAGTATTTT. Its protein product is CASWGTDTQYF.

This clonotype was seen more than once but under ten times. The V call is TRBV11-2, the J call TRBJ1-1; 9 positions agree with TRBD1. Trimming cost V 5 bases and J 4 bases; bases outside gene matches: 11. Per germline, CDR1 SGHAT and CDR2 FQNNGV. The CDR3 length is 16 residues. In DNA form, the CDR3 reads TGTGCCAGCAGCGGAGGGGACAGGGTGTGGAGCACTGAAGCTTTCTTT. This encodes CASSGGDRVWSTEAFF.

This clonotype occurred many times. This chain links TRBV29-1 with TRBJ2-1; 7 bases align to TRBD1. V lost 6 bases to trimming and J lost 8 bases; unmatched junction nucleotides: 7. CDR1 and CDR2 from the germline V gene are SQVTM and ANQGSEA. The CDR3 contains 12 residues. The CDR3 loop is CSVHRGSHEQFF. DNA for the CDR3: TGCAGCGTCCACAGGGGAAGTCATGAGCAGTTCTTC.

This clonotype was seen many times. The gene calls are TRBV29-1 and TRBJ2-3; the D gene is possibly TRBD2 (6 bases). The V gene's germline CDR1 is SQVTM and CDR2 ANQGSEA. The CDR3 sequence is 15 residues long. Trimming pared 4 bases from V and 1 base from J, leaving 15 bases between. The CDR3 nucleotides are TGCAGCGTTGGTGCTGCGGGAAGACGCACAGATACGCAGTATTTT. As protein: CSVGAAGRRTDTQYF.

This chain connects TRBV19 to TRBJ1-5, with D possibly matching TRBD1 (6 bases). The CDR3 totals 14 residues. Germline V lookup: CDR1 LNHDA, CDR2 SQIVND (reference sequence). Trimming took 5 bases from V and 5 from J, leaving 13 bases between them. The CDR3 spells CASSFRDKYQPQHF. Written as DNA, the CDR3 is TGTGCCAGTAGTTTCCGGGACAAATATCAGCCCCAGCATTTT. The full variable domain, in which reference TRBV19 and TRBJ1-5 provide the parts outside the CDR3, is DGGITQSPKYLFRKEGQNVTLSCEQNLNHDAMYWYRQDPGQGLRLIYYSQIVNDFQKGDIAEGYSVSREKKESFPLTVTSAQKNPTAFYLCASSFRDKYQPQHFGDGTRLSIL.

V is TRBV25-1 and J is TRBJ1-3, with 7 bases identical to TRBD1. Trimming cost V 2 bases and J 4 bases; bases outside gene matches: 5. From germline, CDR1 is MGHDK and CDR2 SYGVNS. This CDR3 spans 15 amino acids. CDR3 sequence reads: CASSETRGPGNTIYF. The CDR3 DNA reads TGTGCCAGCAGTGAAACGAGGGGGCCCGGAAACACCATATATTTT.

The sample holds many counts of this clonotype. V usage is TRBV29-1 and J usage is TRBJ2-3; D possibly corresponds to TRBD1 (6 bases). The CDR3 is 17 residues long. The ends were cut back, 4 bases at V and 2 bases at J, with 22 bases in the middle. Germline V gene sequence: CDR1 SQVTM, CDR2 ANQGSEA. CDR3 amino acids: CSVGGTQNPLNTDTQYF. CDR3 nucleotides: TGCAGCGTTGGGGGGACACAGAACCCACTTAACACAGATACGCAGTATTTT.

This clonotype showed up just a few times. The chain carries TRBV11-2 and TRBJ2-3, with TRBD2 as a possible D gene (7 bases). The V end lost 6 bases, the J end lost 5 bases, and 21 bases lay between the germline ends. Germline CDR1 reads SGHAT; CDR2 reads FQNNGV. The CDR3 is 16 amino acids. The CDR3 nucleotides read TGTGCCAGCAGTCCTACGTTGGGGGGGCGAGGAGATACGCAGTATTTT. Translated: CASSPTLGGRGDTQYF.

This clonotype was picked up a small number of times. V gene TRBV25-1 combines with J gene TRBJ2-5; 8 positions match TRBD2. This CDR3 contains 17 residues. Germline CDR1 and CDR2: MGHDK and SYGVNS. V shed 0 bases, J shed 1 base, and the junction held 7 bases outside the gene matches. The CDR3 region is CASSEYRTSPFQETQYF. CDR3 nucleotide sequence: TGTGCCAGCAGTGAATATAGGACTAGCCCCTTCCAAGAGACCCAGTACTTC.

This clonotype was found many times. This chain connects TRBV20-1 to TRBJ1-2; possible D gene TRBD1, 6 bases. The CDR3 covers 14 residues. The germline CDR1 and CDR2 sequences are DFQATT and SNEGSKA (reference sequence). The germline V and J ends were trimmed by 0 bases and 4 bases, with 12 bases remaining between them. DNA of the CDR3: TGCAGTGCTAGAGAGGAATGGACAGCCTATGGCTACACCTTC. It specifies CSAREEWTAYGYTF.

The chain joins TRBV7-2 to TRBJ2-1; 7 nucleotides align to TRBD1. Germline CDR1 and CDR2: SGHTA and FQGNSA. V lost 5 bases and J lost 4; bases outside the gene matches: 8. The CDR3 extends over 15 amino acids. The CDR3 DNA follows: TGTGCCAGCAGCCAAAACAGGGGACGATACAATGAGCAGTTCTTC. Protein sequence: CASSQNRGRYNEQFF.

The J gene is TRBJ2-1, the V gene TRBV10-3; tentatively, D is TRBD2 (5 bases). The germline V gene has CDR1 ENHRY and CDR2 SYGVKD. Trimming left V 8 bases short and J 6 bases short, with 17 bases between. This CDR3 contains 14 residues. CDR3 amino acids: CAIGPPREVNEQFF. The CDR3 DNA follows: TGTGCCATCGGTCCCCCACGGGAAGTCAATGAGCAGTTCTTC.

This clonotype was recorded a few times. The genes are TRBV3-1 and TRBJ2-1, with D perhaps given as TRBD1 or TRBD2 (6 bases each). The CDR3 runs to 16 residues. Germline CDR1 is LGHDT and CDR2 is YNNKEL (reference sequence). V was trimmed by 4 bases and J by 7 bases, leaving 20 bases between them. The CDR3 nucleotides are TGTGCCAGCAGCCGGAGGACTACCCTAAGGGGGAATGAGCAGTTCTTC. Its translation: CASSRRTTLRGNEQFF.

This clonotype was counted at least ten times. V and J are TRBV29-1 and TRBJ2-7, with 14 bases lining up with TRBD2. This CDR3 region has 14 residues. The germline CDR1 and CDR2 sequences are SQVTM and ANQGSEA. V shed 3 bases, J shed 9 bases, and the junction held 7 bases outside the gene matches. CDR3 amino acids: CSVDGTSGSSGQYV. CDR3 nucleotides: TGCAGCGTTGACGGGACTAGCGGGAGCTCAGGGCAGTACGTC.

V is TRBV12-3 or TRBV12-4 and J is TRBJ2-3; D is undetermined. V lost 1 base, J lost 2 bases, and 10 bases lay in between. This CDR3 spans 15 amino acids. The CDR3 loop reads CASSLVGTFTDTQYF. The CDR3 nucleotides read TGTGCCAGCAGTTTAGTAGGTACTTTCACAGATACGCAGTATTTT.